This T cell receptor (beta chain) stems from a study of cytomegalovirus exposure and HLA in healthy donors. The wider study: Earlier results showed almost 120 million unique TCR beta sequences derived from about 179 million T cells.

The CDR3 spans 11 residues. Germline V CDR1 and CDR2: SGHDN, FVKESK. V was pared by 8 bases and J by 0 bases, with 5 bases between. A remark on this clone: The antigen is undetermined.

The PCR had 60 Vbeta and 13 Jbeta primers. Data came from immunoSEQ multiplex PCR; TCRdb stores just in-frame clones and leaves some out. The table shows 100,000 to 150,000 clones, with 66% occurring only once. Study-wide points: CMV serostatus was the only recorded immune exposure for donors. Researchers reported in a later analysis that a missense DCLRE1C variant was tied to TCR beta V- and J-gene trimming. Cytomegalovirus status was reportedly diagnosed by the classifier with high specificity and sensitivity.

Sequences were obtained from PBMCs. This sequence originates from a man aged 18-30 years in good health and CMV-seronegative. The chain uses TRBV14 and TRBJ2-7, with D uncertain. CDR3 in DNA: TGTGCCAGCGCCGGCTCCTACGAGCAGTACTTC. Its protein is CASAGSYEQYF.